This T cell receptor (beta chain) was recorded in a study of vaccination and CD4 T cells after COVID-19. Study-level results: In convalescent patients, a median roughly 86% of reactive clones appeared only post-vaccination.

Losses at the gene ends were 5 bases for V and 9 bases for J; bases not matched to a gene: 10. Germline values: CDR1 MNHEY, CDR2 SMNVEV (reference sequence). The CDR3 covers 15 residues. Noted treatment: approximately nine-day PBMC culture with coronavirus spike peptide pools or control peptides (ViraFEST assay). TCR sequencing followed the expansion of antigen-specific T cells with peptide pools in ViraFEST. Per-well cultures of 1.8 million or so PBMCs received 8.5 to 10 IU/ml IL-2 and 10 ug/ml peptide pools. Scientists ran DNA taken from cultured CD4+ T cells through the Oncomine TCR Beta short-read assay for sequencing. In this case, cultured CD4+ T cells provided the extracted genomic DNA. TCRdb recomputed calls from the PCR reads with MiXCR, one row per CDR3 protein. The table records 12,000 to 15,000 distinct CDR3 sequences, roughly 36% of them present only once. On this clonotype itself: The antigen remains unidentified.

This sequence was found in a human donor with COVID-19. Material: cultured CD4+ T cells from blood. J is TRBJ1-6 and V is TRBV27; 7 bases map to TRBD1. The CDR3 nucleotides are TGTGCCAGCAGTATCGACAGGGAGAGGGGTTCACCCCTCCACTTT. This sequence encodes CASSIDRERGSPLHF.